These 20 T cell receptor beta chains were sequenced from one sample in a study of blood T cell repertoires in COVID-19. The repertoire was sequenced with immunoSEQ multiplex PCR; TCRdb's copy has only in-frame clones and lacks some. The sample has roughly 93,000 clones, 80% to 90% seen once; the top ten hold more than 0.95%. Sequenced material: peripheral blood. These receptors all stem from a human donor in a cohort sampled during active COVID-19.

The genes are TRBV29-1 and TRBJ2-7; D is perhaps TRBD1 (6 bases). Trimming removed 1 base at V and 5 bases at J, with 15 bases between. CDR3 size: 14 residues. Looked up from germline, CDR1 is SQVTM and CDR2 is ANQGSEA. CDR3 sequence: CSVEGDKTDNEQYF. The CDR3 DNA follows: TGCAGCGTTGAAGGGGACAAAACCGACAACGAGCAGTACTTC.

This rearrangement joins TRBV18 to TRBJ1-1; TRBD1 might be the D (6 bases). CDR3 length: 12 residues. Germline CDR1 is KGHSH and CDR2 is LQKENI. The V gene lost 6 bases and the J gene lost 6 bases, with 11 bases spanning the gap. CDR3 sequence (DNA): TGTGCCAGCTCGCAACAGGGCGCTGAAGCTTTCTTT. Its translation: CASSQQGAEAFF. The whole variable domain, filled in from reference TRBV18 and TRBJ1-1, reads NAGVMQNPRHLVRRRGQEARLRCSPMKGHSHVYWYRQLPEEGLKFMVYLQKENIIDESGMPKERFSAEFPKEGPSILRIQQVVRGDSAAYFCASSQQGAEAFFGQGTRLTVV.

This clone was counted between two and nine times. This chain joins TRBV7-9 and TRBJ1-6, with a possible D match to TRBD1 (6 bases). The length of the CDR3 is 14 residues. Germline-derived CDR1 and CDR2 are SEHNR and FQNEAQ (reference sequence). V was trimmed by 3 bases and J by 7 bases, leaving 10 bases between them. DNA for the CDR3: TGTGCCAGCAGCTTGCGGCAGGGGAATTCACCCCTCCACTTT. It is translated as CASSLRQGNSPLHF. The entire variable domain, with the rest obtained from reference TRBV7-9 and TRBJ1-6, is as follows: DTGVSQNPRHKITKRGQNVTFRCDPISEHNRLYWYRQTLGQGPEFLTYFQNEAQLEKSRLLSDRFSAERPKGSFSTLEIQRTEQGDSAMYLCASSLRQGNSPLHFGNGTRLTVT.

The V gene is TRBV10-1, the J gene TRBJ2-2, with 16 nucleotides matching TRBD2. Germline CDR1 is WNHNN and CDR2 is SYGVQD (reference sequence). V lost 4 bases, J lost 5 bases, and 7 bases stayed unmatched. The CDR3 contains 18 residues. CDR3 sequence: CASSATGTSGRATGELFF. CDR3 in DNA: TGCGCCAGCAGTGCCACCGGGACTAGCGGGAGGGCGACCGGGGAGCTGTTTTTT.

CDR3 residues: CAWHRDDTEAFF. The CDR3 nucleotides read TGTGCCTGGCACAGGGACGACACTGAAGCTTTCTTT. The V gene is TRBV30, the J gene TRBJ1-1; D perhaps matches TRBD1 (6 bases). V shed 5 bases and J shed 3 bases, with 10 bases lying between them. The V gene's germline CDR1 is GTSNPN and CDR2 SVGIG (reference sequence). This CDR3 has 12 residues. The entire variable domain, with the rest obtained from reference TRBV30 and TRBJ1-1, is as follows: SQTIHQWPATLVQPVGSPLSLECTVEGTSNPNLYWYRQAAGRGLQLLFYSVGIGQISSEVPQNLSASRPQDRQFILSSKKLLLSDSGFYLCAWHRDDTEAFFGQGTRLTVV.

The gene calls are TRBV28 and TRBJ2-3; TRBD2 agrees at 10 bases. J lost 7 bases, V lost 6 bases, and 13 bases had no gene match. This CDR3 spans 16 amino acids. Germline CDR1 and CDR2: MDHEN and SYDVKM. CDR3 bases: TGTGCCAGCAGACCTCCGACTAGCGGGTCCCCCCATACGCAGTATTTT. Translated, it gives CASRPPTSGSPHTQYF.

The V gene is TRBV12-3 or TRBV12-4, the J gene TRBJ1-1; D is undetermined. CDR3 length equals 12 residues. Deletions cut 7 bases from V and 3 bases from J, with 9 bases between. CDR3 amino acids: CASTRTYTEAFF. In DNA form, the CDR3 reads TGTGCCAGCACCAGGACTTACACTGAAGCTTTCTTT.

The chain has TRBV14 and TRBJ2-1, with a tentative D call TRBD2 (5 bases). Between the trimmed V and J ends, which lost 2 bases and 8 bases, there was a span of 16 bases. Germline values: CDR1 SGHDN, CDR2 FVKESK. The CDR3 has 15 amino acids. The CDR3 sequence: CASSQPRGAFDEQFF. The CDR3 coding sequence is TGTGCCAGCAGCCAACCCCGGGGAGCTTTCGATGAGCAGTTCTTC. The full variable domain, with the rest looked up from reference TRBV14 and TRBJ2-1, is EAGVTQFPSHSVIEKGQTVTLRCDPISGHDNLYWYRRVMGKEIKFLLHFVKESKQDESGMPNNRFLAERTGGTYSTLKVQPAELEDSGVYFCASSQPRGAFDEQFFGPGTRLTVL.

The chain links TRBV2 to TRBJ2-5; tentatively, D is TRBD2 (5 bases). CDR1 and CDR2 from the germline V gene are SNHLY and FYNNEI. V lost 5 bases to trimming and J lost 1 base, with 11 bases between them. This CDR3 has 14 amino acids. CDR3 DNA sequence: TGTGCCAGCAGTCCCTTAGCGATCCAAGAGACCCAGTACTTC. This translates into CASSPLAIQETQYF.

The rearrangement links TRBV18 to TRBJ2-5; D gene unclear. This CDR3 has 16 amino acids. Germline V gives CDR1 KGHSH, CDR2 LQKENI. Trimming left V 0 bases short and J 1 base short, with 12 bases between. The CDR3, as DNA: TGTGCCAGCTCACCACCGCTGGCTTCCTTCCAAGAGACCCAGTACTTC. This sequence encodes CASSPPLASFQETQYF.

The gene calls are TRBV7-9 and TRBJ2-7, with TRBD1 matching over 9 bases. V gave up 0 bases and J gave up 4 bases; unmatched junction bases: 4. The CDR3 consists of 15 residues. Germline assignment: CDR1 SEHNR and CDR2 FQNEAQ (reference sequence). CDR3 amino acids: CASSLAGTGRYEQYF. The CDR3 DNA is TGTGCCAGCAGCTTAGCTGGGACAGGGCGGTACGAGCAGTACTTC.

This rearrangement joins TRBV5-1 to TRBJ2-7; 9 positions agree with TRBD1. Per the germline V gene, CDR1 is SGHRS and CDR2 is YFSETQ. The CDR3 is made up of 14 amino acids. V dropped 4 bases and J dropped 6; count of bases not matched to a gene: 8. The CDR3 coding sequence is TGCGCCAGCAGCGTTCCGGGACAGGGAAGCGAGCAGTACTTC. Its protein is CASSVPGQGSEQYF.

The CDR3, as DNA: TGTGCCAGCAGCTTAGAGTCTGGAGACAATGAGCAGTTCTTC. This sequence encodes CASSLESGDNEQFF. The rearrangement joins TRBV11-3 to TRBJ2-1; D uncertain. The germline V and J ends were trimmed by 0 bases and 5 bases, with 8 bases remaining between them. Per the germline V gene, CDR1 is SGHNT and CDR2 is YENEEA. This CDR3 comprises 14 residues.

The CDR3 here is CASSFTRNTGELFF. CDR3 in DNA: TGTGCCAGCAGCTTTACTAGAAACACCGGGGAGCTGTTTTTT. The rearrangement uses TRBV7-8 and TRBJ2-2; possibly TRBD2 for D (5 bases). V was trimmed by 3 bases and J by 2 bases, leaving 7 bases between them. The V gene's germline CDR1 is SGHVS and CDR2 FQNEAQ. The CDR3 loop spans 14 amino acids.

The gene calls are TRBV10-3 and TRBJ1-2, with D perhaps matching TRBD1 (5 bases). The V and J ends lost 3 bases and 0 bases respectively, with 14 bases between them. Germline CDR1 reads ENHRY; CDR2 reads SYGVKD. This CDR3 spans 16 amino acids. The CDR3 sequence: CAISEQAGNTNYGYTF. The CDR3 DNA reads TGTGCCATCAGTGAACAGGCAGGGAATACTAACTATGGCTACACCTTC.

The rearrangement joins TRBV27 to TRBJ2-7; TRBD2 matches 8 bases. The CDR3 has 15 residues. CDR1 MNHEY and CDR2 SMNVEV come from the germline V gene (reference sequence). J was trimmed by 0 bases and V by 7 bases; bases with no gene match: 8. This chain's CDR3 is CASTSRGGLSYEQYF. CDR3 nucleotides: TGTGCCAGCACATCCCGGGGGGGTCTCTCCTACGAGCAGTACTTC.

The V gene is TRBV9, the J gene TRBJ1-2; 8 nucleotides match TRBD1. With V trimmed by 4 bases and J by 6 bases, 14 bases remained unmatched. The V gene's germline CDR1 is SGDLS and CDR2 YYNGEE. CDR3 length: 16 residues. The chain's CDR3 is CASSSTDRAGVDGYTF. The CDR3 coding sequence is TGTGCCAGCAGCTCAACGGACAGGGCAGGGGTGGATGGCTACACCTTC.

This rearrangement joins TRBV24-1 to TRBJ1-5; D is possibly TRBD1 (6 bases). V was shortened by 9 bases and J by 2 bases, with 10 bases between the two germline ends. The CDR3 is 13 residues long. From germline, CDR1 is KGHDR and CDR2 SFDVKD. The CDR3 DNA follows: TGTGCCACCTGGGCAGGGGGCAATCAGCCCCAGCATTTT. This gives the protein CATWAGGNQPQHF.

This clone came up a few times. The gene calls are TRBV21-1 and TRBJ2-2; TRBD2, the table's D call, lacks a check against the DNA. TRBV21-1 is deemed a pseudogene. CDR3 size: 16 residues. CDR3 nucleotide sequence: TGTGCCAGCAGCTCCCGGGAAAAACAATCACCCGGGGAGCTGTTTTTT. Protein sequence: CASSSREKQSPGELFF.

This clone has ten or more counts. The rearrangement uses TRBV10-3 and TRBJ2-7; TRBD2 aligns across 10 bases. The CDR3 totals 14 residues. J was trimmed by 7 bases and V by 1 base; bases with no gene match: 4. Germline values: CDR1 ENHRY, CDR2 SYGVKD. CDR3 in amino acids: CAISEWASGSEQYF. The CDR3 region has the DNA TGTGCCATCAGTGAGTGGGCTAGCGGGAGTGAGCAGTACTTC.